The 24 T cell receptor beta chains given below trace back to one sample, sequenced in a study of blood T cell repertoires in COVID-19. Assay used: immunoSEQ multiplex PCR; TCRdb lists only in-frame clones, some missing. Of some 270,000 clones in the sample, about 89% were seen once. The sample taken for sequencing was peripheral blood. Receptor source: a man aged 30 to 45 with acute or convalescent COVID-19.

The rearrangement links TRBV6-5 to TRBJ2-1; a possible D gene is TRBD2 (5 bases). The germline V and J ends were trimmed by 4 bases and 7 bases, with 8 bases remaining between them. Looked up from germline, CDR1 is MNHEY and CDR2 is SVGAGI. There are 12 residues in the CDR3. The CDR3 sequence: CASSSGGNEQFF. For the CDR3, the DNA is TGTGCCAGCAGTTCGGGCGGGAATGAGCAGTTCTTC.

This rearrangement joins TRBV28 to TRBJ1-1, with D unclear. The CDR3 covers 12 residues. The V gene lost 3 bases and the J gene lost 3 bases, with 5 bases spanning the gap. In germline, CDR1 is MDHEN, CDR2 SYDVKM. CDR3 loop: CASSFQDTEAFF. In DNA, the CDR3 is TGTGCCAGCAGTTTTCAGGACACTGAAGCTTTCTTT. The whole variable domain, remainder taken from reference TRBV28 and TRBJ1-1, is DVKVTQSSRYLVKRTGEKVFLECVQDMDHENMFWYRQDPGLGLRLIYFSYDVKMKEKGDIPEGYSVSREKKERFSLILESASTNQTSMYLCASSFQDTEAFFGQGTRLTVV.

The CDR3: CASSSRSYEQYF. The DNA of the CDR3 is TGTGCCAGCAGTTCCCGTTCCTACGAGCAGTACTTC. This chain connects TRBV6-5 to TRBJ2-7; no reliable D call. The germline CDR1 and CDR2 sequences are MNHEY and SVGAGI. The CDR3 spans 12 residues. The V end was cut by 4 bases, the J end by 1 base, with 5 bases between.

This chain connects TRBV24-1 to TRBJ1-5, with 10 bases lining up with TRBD1. The CDR3 has 16 residues. With V trimmed by 2 bases and J by 7 bases, 7 bases remained unmatched. Per germline, CDR1 KGHDR and CDR2 SFDVKD. CDR3 amino acids: CATSDSGTGVGQPQHF. The CDR3 DNA sequence: TGTGCCACCAGTGATTCCGGGACAGGGGTTGGGCAGCCCCAGCATTTT.

The V call is TRBV5-4, the J call TRBJ2-5; the D gene is possibly TRBD1 (7 bases). V dropped 5 bases and J dropped 2 bases, with 16 bases sitting between them. Germline CDR1 is SGHNT and CDR2 is YYREEE (reference sequence). The CDR3 runs 15 residues. Here the CDR3 DNA reads TGTGCCAGCAGGCGGGACAGTGTAGCTCAAGAGACCCAGTACTTC. Protein: CASRRDSVAQETQYF.

J is TRBJ1-4 and V is TRBV3-1 (or the pseudogene TRBV3-2); D might be TRBD1 (5 bases). The germline V gene has CDR1 LGHDT and CDR2 YNNKEL (reference sequence). The length of the CDR3 is 16 residues. V dropped 3 bases and J dropped 3 bases, with 14 bases sitting between them. DNA for the CDR3: TGTGCCAGCAGCCAGACCTTACAGGAGCCTAATGAAAAACTGTTTTTT. Translating it yields CASSQTLQEPNEKLFF.

The chain uses TRBV19 and TRBJ1-5, with 9 bases aligning to TRBD1. The V gene end was trimmed by 5 bases and the J gene end by 3 bases; junction bases not matched to a gene: 5. The germline CDR1 and CDR2 sequences are LNHDA and SQIVND (reference sequence). This CDR3 is built from 15 residues. The CDR3, as DNA: TGTGCCAGTAGTCCTGGACAGGGGATCAATCAGCCCCAGCATTTT. Its protein product is CASSPGQGINQPQHF.

The chain has TRBV27 and TRBJ1-5; D is uncertain. V was cut by 1 base and J by 0 bases, with 7 bases left in between. Germline lookup yields CDR1 MNHEY and CDR2 SMNVEV (reference sequence). The CDR3 runs to 15 residues. The CDR3 DNA follows: TGTGCCAGCAGTTTATGGCCGAATAGCAATCAGCCCCAGCATTTT. This translates into CASSLWPNSNQPQHF.

The rearrangement joins TRBV28 to TRBJ1-1; possible D gene TRBD1, 6 bases. V lost 6 bases and J 4 bases, leaving 12 bases between the germline ends. Germline CDR1 MDHEN, CDR2 SYDVKM. CDR3 length equals 13 residues. The CDR3 DNA follows: TGTGCCAGCAGATCAGGGGCGGTCACTGAAGCTTTCTTT. Its protein is CASRSGAVTEAFF. Using reference TRBV28 and TRBJ1-1 for the parts outside the CDR3, the full variable domain is DVKVTQSSRYLVKRTGEKVFLECVQDMDHENMFWYRQDPGLGLRLIYFSYDVKMKEKGDIPEGYSVSREKKERFSLILESASTNQTSMYLCASRSGAVTEAFFGQGTRLTVV.

This sequence joins TRBV5-1 and TRBJ2-1; a weak D match, TRBD2 (5 bases). V was clipped by 0 bases and J by 7 bases, with 11 bases between them. Germline V gene data show CDR1 as SGHRS and CDR2 as YFSETQ. The CDR3 spans 14 residues. CDR3 in DNA: TGCGCCAGCAGCTTGGCGCCGCCGGGGAATGAGCAGTTCTTC. Translating gives CASSLAPPGNEQFF. The full variable domain, in which reference TRBV5-1 and TRBJ2-1 provide the parts outside the CDR3, is KAGVTQTPRYLIKTRGQQVTLSCSPISGHRSVSWYQQTPGQGLQFLFEYFSETQRNKGNFPGRFSGRQFSNSRSEMNVSTLELGDSALYLCASSLAPPGNEQFFGPGTRLTVL.

A few counts support this clone. The CDR3, as DNA: TGTGCCAGCAGGTCCCAACTAGCGGGAGAGACCGGGGAGCTGTTTTTT. It translates to CASRSQLAGETGELFF. V and J are TRBV11-2 and TRBJ2-2; TRBD2 agrees at 11 bases. V dropped 6 bases and J dropped 5; count of bases not matched to a gene: 8. CDR1 is SGHAT and CDR2 is FQNNGV in the germline V gene. The CDR3 extends over 16 amino acids. The variable domain in full, completed from reference TRBV11-2 and TRBJ2-2, reads EAGVAQSPRYKIIEKRQSVAFWCNPISGHATLYWYQQILGQGPKLLIQFQNNGVVDDSQLPKDRFSAERLKGVDSTLKIQPAKLEDSAVYLCASRSQLAGETGELFFGEGSRLTVL.

The J gene is TRBJ1-5, the V gene TRBV6-5, with 10 bases fitting TRBD1. The CDR3 spans 16 residues. Germline V gene lookup returns CDR1 MNHEY and CDR2 SVGAGI. The ends lost 2 bases at V and 5 bases at J; junction bases unmatched: 6. The CDR3 here is CASSYHGTGVDQPQHF. Written as DNA, the CDR3 is TGTGCCAGCAGTTACCACGGGACAGGGGTGGATCAGCCCCAGCATTTT.

The chain combines TRBV28 with TRBJ2-1; 9 nucleotides line up with TRBD1. The CDR3 has 15 residues. Germline lookup yields CDR1 MDHEN and CDR2 SYDVKM. Trimming cost V 5 bases and J 5 bases; bases outside gene matches: 7. This CDR3 is CASSKTGGPNNEQFF. The CDR3 DNA sequence: TGTGCCAGCAGTAAAACAGGGGGCCCCAACAATGAGCAGTTCTTC.

V usage is TRBV30 and J usage is TRBJ2-1, with TRBD2 matching over 11 bases. V was pared by 2 bases and J by 1 base, with 4 bases of the junction left unmatched. The germline CDR1 and CDR2 sequences are GTSNPN and SVGIG (reference sequence). This CDR3 spans 16 amino acids. CDR3 sequence (DNA): TGTGCCTGGAGTCCGTTAGCGGGAGGGTCCTACAATGAGCAGTTCTTC. It is translated as CAWSPLAGGSYNEQFF.

The chain links TRBV6-5 to TRBJ1-6; 8 bases fit TRBD1. CDR1 and CDR2 (germline): MNHEY, SVGAGI. Trimming took 0 bases from V and 8 from J; bases not matched to a gene: 6. This CDR3 has 16 residues. The CDR3 DNA is TGTGCCAGCAGTTACTCACGGACAGGGCTGGATTCACCCCTCCACTTT. Its translation: CASSYSRTGLDSPLHF.

A single count supports this clone. This rearrangement joins TRBV5-1 to TRBJ1-2; D unresolved. The germline CDR1 and CDR2 sequences are SGHRS and YFSETQ. There are 13 residues in the CDR3. Between the trimmed V and J ends, which lost 4 bases and 6 bases, there was a span of 13 bases. CDR3 sequence (DNA): TGCGCCAGCAGCCCGGGCTCGGGGAATGGCTACACCTTC. Protein product: CASSPGSGNGYTF.

The V call is TRBV5-4, the J call TRBJ1-5, with D uncertain. V was trimmed by 4 bases and J by 1 base, leaving 9 bases between them. Germline-derived CDR1 and CDR2 are SGHNT and YYREEE (reference sequence). This CDR3 region has 14 residues. The CDR3 loop reads CASSLRGSNQPQHF. The CDR3 nucleotides read TGTGCCAGCAGCCTCAGAGGCAGCAATCAGCCCCAGCATTTT.

V and J are TRBV28 and TRBJ2-7; D is ambiguous. CDR3 length: 14 amino acids. Germline assignment: CDR1 MDHEN and CDR2 SYDVKM. Trimming removed 6 bases at V and 1 base at J, with 13 bases between. Here the CDR3 reads CASSQTERSYEQYF. CDR3 coding DNA: TGTGCCAGCAGCCAGACGGAGAGGTCCTACGAGCAGTACTTC. The entire variable domain, with the rest obtained from reference TRBV28 and TRBJ2-7, is as follows: DVKVTQSSRYLVKRTGEKVFLECVQDMDHENMFWYRQDPGLGLRLIYFSYDVKMKEKGDIPEGYSVSREKKERFSLILESASTNQTSMYLCASSQTERSYEQYFGPGTRLTVT.

The genes are TRBV6-5 and TRBJ2-7; 8 bases line up with TRBD1. Unmatched junction bases numbered 14, after V lost 6 bases and J lost 7 bases. CDR3 length: 15 amino acids. The germline V gene encodes CDR1 MNHEY and CDR2 SVGAGI. CDR3 bases: TGTGCCAGCAGAACAACGGGGCAGGGGGCTGGTGAGCAGTACTTC. As protein: CASRTTGQGAGEQYF.

The chain combines TRBV9 with TRBJ2-1, with TRBD1 as a possible D gene (6 bases). This CDR3 contains 17 residues. Trimming took 4 bases from V and 4 from J, leaving 21 bases between them. Germline assignment: CDR1 SGDLS and CDR2 YYNGEE. The CDR3 spells CASSPRLTGKGYNEQFF. The CDR3, as DNA: TGTGCCAGCAGCCCCCGACTTACAGGGAAAGGGTACAATGAGCAGTTCTTC.

This clone showed up just once. The CDR3 DNA sequence: TGTGCCAGCAGCGTAGAGCCCTCTGGGGCCAACGTCCTGACTTTC. This translates into CASSVEPSGANVLTF. The chain carries TRBV9 and TRBJ2-6; D gene ambiguous. This CDR3 spans 15 amino acids. Deletions cut 0 bases from V and 0 bases from J, with 4 bases between. The germline V gene has CDR1 SGDLS and CDR2 YYNGEE.

DNA for the CDR3: TGTGCCAGCAGCTTTCGCCTAGCCCGAGAGACCCAGTACTTC. Protein sequence: CASSFRLARETQYF. This sequence joins TRBV11-1 and TRBJ2-5, with D possibly TRBD2 on 5 matching bases. There are 14 residues in the CDR3. CDR1 SGHAT and CDR2 FQDESV come from the germline V gene (reference sequence). The V gene lost 3 bases and the J gene lost 4 bases, with 12 bases spanning the gap. The full variable domain, with the rest looked up from reference TRBV11-1 and TRBJ2-5, is EAEVAQSPRYKITEKSQAVAFWCDPISGHATLYWYRQILGQGPELLVQFQDESVVDDSQLPKDRFSAERLKGVDSTLKIQPAELGDSAMYLCASSFRLARETQYFGPGTRLLVL.

The chain uses TRBV6-5 and TRBJ2-1; 9 bases line up with TRBD2. Unmatched junction bases numbered 7, after V lost 5 bases and J lost 5 bases. Germline V gives CDR1 MNHEY, CDR2 SVGAGI. CDR3 length: 15 residues. As DNA, the CDR3 is TGTGCCAGCAGTCTTTTGACTAGCGGACACAATGAGCAGTTCTTC. Translated: CASSLLTSGHNEQFF.

The V call is TRBV10-3, the J call TRBJ1-1, with D possibly being TRBD1 (5 bases). V was clipped by 5 bases and J by 4 bases, with 11 bases between them. The CDR3 runs 13 residues. The germline V gene encodes CDR1 ENHRY and CDR2 SYGVKD. CDR3 DNA: TGTGCCATCAGTCGGGAGGGGAGCACTGAAGCTTTCTTT. It encodes CAISREGSTEAFF.